This T cell receptor beta chain emerged from a study of CD8 T cells in ankylosing spondylitis. TCRdb processed the 5' RACE reads anew with MiXCR; each CDR3 protein has one entry. The sample yields 150,000 or so distinct CDR3 sequences, approximately 20% seen once. Notes on this clonotype: An end of the junction differs from the germline gene, which may be a read error.

The CDR3 extends over 14 amino acids. Germline V gives CDR1 SQVTM, CDR2 ANQGSEA. The receptor comes from a male donor with ankylosing spondylitis or in good health (not recorded which). The sequencing input was blood, either unsorted or a sorted T cell fraction (not recorded which). The chain carries TRBV29-1 and TRBJ1-4, with a weak D call TRBD1 (6 bases). This chain's CDR3 is CSAETGLGGEKLFF. The DNA for the CDR3 is TGCAGCGCTGAAACAGGGCTGGGCGGAGAAAAACTGTTTTTT.